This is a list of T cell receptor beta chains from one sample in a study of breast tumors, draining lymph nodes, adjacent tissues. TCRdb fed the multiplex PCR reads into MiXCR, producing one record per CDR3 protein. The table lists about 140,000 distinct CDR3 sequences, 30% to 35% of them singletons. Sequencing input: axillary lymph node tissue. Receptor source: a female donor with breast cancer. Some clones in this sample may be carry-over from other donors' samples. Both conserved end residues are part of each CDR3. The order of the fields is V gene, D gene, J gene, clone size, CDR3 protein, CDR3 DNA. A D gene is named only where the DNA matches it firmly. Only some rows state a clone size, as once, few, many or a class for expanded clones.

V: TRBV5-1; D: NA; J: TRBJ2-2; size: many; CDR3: CASSLFSEHTGELFF; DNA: TGCGCCAGCAGCTTGTTTTCGGAACACACCGGGGAGCTGTTTTTT
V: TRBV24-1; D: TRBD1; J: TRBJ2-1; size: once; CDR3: CATSAPTGTGGNEQFF; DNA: TGTGCCACCAGTGCTCCAACCGGGACAGGGGGAAATGAGCAGTTCTTC
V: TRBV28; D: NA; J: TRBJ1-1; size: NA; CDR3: CASTWGGHTEAFF; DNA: TGTGCCAGCACCTGGGGAGGGCACACTGAAGCTTTCTTT
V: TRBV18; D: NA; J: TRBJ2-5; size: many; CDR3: CASSPPGKETQYF; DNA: TGTGCCAGCTCACCACCAGGGAAGGAGACCCAGTACTTC
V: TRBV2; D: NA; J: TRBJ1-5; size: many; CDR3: CASTRDNGNQPQHF; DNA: TGTGCCAGCACCCGGGACAATGGCAATCAGCCCCAGCATTTT
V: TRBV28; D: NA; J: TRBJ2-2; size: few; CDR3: CASNGLRRQVTGELFF; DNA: TGTGCCAGCAACGGGCTGCGCCGGCAGGTCACCGGGGAGCTGTTTTTT
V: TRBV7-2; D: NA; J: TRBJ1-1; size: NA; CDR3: CASSFYSTEAFF; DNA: TGTGCCAGCAGCTTTTATAGTACTGAAGCTTTCTTT
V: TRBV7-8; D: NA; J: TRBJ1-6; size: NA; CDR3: CASSPYRDSPLHF; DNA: TGTGCCAGCAGCCCCTACAGGGATTCACCCCTCCACTTT
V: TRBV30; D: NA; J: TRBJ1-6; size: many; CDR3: CAWSPTPSSYNSPLHF; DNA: TGTGCCTGGAGTCCAACACCGAGCTCCTATAATTCACCCCTCCACTTT
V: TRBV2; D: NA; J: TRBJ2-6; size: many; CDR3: CASSDWGISGANVLTF; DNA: TGTGCCAGCTCTGATTGGGGGATCTCTGGGGCCAACGTCCTGACTTTC
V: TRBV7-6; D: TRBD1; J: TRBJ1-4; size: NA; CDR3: CASSLWTGKGSEEKLFF; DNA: TGTGCCAGCAGCCTTTGGACAGGGAAAGGCTCGGAGGAAAAACTGTTTTTT
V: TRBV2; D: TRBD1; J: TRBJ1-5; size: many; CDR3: CASSIGQVRSNQPQHF; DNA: TGTGCCAGCAGTATTGGACAGGTGCGGAGCAATCAGCCCCAGCATTTT
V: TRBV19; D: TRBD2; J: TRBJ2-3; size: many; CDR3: CASSIPGLAPTQYF; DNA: TGTGCCAGTAGTATACCGGGACTAGCTCCGACGCAGTATTTT
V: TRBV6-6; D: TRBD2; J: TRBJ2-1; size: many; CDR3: CASSYGSASGGAGEQFF; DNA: TGTGCCAGCAGTTACGGTTCGGCTAGCGGGGGGGCTGGTGAGCAGTTCTTC
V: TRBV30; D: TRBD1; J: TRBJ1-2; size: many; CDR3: CAWSGGQDNYGYTF; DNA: TGTGCCTGGAGTGGGGGACAGGATAACTATGGCTACACCTTC
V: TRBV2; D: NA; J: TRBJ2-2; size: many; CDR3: CASSRTETNTGELFF; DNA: TGTGCCAGCAGTCGGACAGAAACGAACACCGGGGAGCTGTTTTTT
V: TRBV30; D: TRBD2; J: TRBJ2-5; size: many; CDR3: CAWSGMVGRSGGEGETQYF; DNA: TGTGCCTGGAGTGGCATGGTGGGAAGAAGCGGGGGGGAAGGGGAGACCCAGTACTTC
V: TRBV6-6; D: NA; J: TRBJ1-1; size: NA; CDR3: CASNVQGPNTEAFF; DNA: TGTGCCAGCAATGTACAGGGTCCGAACACTGAAGCTTTCTTT
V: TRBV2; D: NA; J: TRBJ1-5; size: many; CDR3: CASSSGGNQPQHF; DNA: TGTGCCAGCTCCTCGGGGGGCAATCAGCCCCAGCATTTT
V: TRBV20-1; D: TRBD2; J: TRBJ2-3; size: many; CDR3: CSAPGGEGRTDTQYF; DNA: TGCAGTGCCCCCGGGGGGGAGGGACGCACAGATACGCAGTATTTT
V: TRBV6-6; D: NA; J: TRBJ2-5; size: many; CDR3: CASSYSRGTQYF; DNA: TGTGCCAGCAGTTACTCCAGGGGGACCCAGTACTTC
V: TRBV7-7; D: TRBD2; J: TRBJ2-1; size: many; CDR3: CASSPGTTNKQFF; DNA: TGTGCTAGCAGCCCTGGGACTACGAATAAGCAGTTCTTC
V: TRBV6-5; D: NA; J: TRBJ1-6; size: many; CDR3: CASSYGPGSPLHF; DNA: TGTGCCAGCAGTTATGGGCCAGGTTCACCCCTCCACTTT
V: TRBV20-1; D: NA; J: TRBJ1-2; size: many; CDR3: CRGGDYGYTF; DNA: TGCAGAGGGGGGGACTATGGCTACACCTTC
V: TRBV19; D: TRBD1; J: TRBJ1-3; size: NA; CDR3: CASSTRTGEDTIYF; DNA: TGTGCCAGCAGTACCCGGACAGGGGAGGACACCATATATTTT
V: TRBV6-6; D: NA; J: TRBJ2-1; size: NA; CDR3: CASSHYLGQSNYNEQFF; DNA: TGTGCCAGCAGTCACTACCTTGGACAGTCGAACTACAATGAGCAGTTCTTC
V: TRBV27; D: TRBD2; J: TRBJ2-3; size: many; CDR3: CATRAGGSATQYF; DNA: TGTGCCACCAGGGCGGGGGGGTCGGCTACGCAGTATTTT
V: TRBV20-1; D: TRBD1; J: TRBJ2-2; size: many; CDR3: CSARPGTGITGELFF; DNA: TGCAGTGCTAGGCCCGGGACAGGGATCACCGGGGAGCTGTTTTTT
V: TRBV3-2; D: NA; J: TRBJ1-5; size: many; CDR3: CASSQDERVFSAQPQHF; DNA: TGTGCCAGCAGCCAAGATGAACGTGTCTTCAGCGCTCAGCCCCAGCATTTT
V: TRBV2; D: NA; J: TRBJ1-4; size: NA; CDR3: CASRPGRAITNEKLFF; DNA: TGTGCCAGCAGACCGGGACGGGCGATAACTAACGAAAAACTGTTTTTT
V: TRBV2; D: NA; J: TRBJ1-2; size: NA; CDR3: CASSLQFIYGYTF; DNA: TGTGCCAGCAGCCTGCAGTTCATCTATGGCTACACCTTC
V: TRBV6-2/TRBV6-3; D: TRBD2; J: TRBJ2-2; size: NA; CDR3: CASRPYSLAGVNTGELFF; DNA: TGTGCCAGCAGACCCTACAGCCTAGCGGGGGTGAACACCGGGGAGCTGTTTTTT
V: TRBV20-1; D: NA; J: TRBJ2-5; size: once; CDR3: CSASVHKEAQYF; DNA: TGCAGTGCTAGTGTACATAAAGAGGCTCAGTACTTC
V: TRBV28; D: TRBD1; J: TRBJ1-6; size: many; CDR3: CASTGQMNSPLHF; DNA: TGTGCCAGCACGGGACAGATGAATTCACCCCTCCACTTT
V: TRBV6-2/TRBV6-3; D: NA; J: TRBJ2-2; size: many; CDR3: CASSTLGDTGELFF; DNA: TGTGCCAGCAGTACGCTGGGAGACACCGGGGAGCTGTTTTTT
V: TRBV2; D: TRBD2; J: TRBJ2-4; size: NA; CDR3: CASSEWTSGIWNIQYF; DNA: TGTGCCAGCAGTGAGTGGACTAGCGGGATCTGGAACATTCAGTACTTC